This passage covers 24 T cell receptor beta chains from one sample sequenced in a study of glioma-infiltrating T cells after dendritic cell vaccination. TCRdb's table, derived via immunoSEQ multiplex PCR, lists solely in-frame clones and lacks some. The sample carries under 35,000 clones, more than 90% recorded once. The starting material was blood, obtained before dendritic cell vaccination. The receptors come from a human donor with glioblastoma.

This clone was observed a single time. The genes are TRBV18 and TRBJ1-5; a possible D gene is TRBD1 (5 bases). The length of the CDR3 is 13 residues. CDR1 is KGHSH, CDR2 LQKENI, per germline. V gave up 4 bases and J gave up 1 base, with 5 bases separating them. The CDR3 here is CASSQGSNQPQHF. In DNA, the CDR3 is TGTGCCAGCTCACAGGGGAGCAATCAGCCCCAGCATTTT.

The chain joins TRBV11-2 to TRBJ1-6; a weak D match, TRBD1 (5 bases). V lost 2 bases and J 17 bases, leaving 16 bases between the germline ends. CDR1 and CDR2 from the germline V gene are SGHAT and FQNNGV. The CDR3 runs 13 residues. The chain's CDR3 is CASSLLIWTRVHF. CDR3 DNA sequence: TGTGCCAGCAGCTTATTAATTTGGACAAGGGTCCACTTT. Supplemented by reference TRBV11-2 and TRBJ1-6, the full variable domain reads EAGVAQSPRYKIIEKRQSVAFWCNPISGHATLYWYQQILGQGPKLLIQFQNNGVVDDSQLPKDRFSAERLKGVDSTLKIQPAKLEDSAVYLCASSLLIWTRVHFGNGTRLTVT.

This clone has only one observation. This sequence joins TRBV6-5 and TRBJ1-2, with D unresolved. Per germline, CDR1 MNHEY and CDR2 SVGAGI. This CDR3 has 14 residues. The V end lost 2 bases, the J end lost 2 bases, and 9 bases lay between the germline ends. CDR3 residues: CASSYTIANYGYTF. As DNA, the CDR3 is TGTGCCAGCAGTTACACTATAGCGAACTATGGCTACACCTTC.

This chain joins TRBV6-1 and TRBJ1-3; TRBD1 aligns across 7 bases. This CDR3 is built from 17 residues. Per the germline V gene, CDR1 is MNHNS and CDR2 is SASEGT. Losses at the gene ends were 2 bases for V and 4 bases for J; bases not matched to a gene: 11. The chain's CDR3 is CASSERALTGVGNTIYF. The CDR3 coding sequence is TGTGCCAGCAGTGAAAGGGCCCTTACAGGGGTGGGAAACACCATATATTTT.

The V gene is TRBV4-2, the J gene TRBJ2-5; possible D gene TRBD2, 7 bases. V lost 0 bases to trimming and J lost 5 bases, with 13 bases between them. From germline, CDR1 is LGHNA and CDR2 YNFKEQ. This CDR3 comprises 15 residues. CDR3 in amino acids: CASSQEEGGRETQYF. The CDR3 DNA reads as TGTGCCAGCAGCCAAGAAGAGGGGGGGCGGGAGACCCAGTACTTC.

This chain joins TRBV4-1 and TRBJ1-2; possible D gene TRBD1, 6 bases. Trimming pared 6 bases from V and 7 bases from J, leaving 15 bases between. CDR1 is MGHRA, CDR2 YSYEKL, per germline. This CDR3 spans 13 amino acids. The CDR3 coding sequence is TGCGCCAGCAGACGGGCAGGGGAAGGTGGCTACACCTTC. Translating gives CASRRAGEGGYTF.

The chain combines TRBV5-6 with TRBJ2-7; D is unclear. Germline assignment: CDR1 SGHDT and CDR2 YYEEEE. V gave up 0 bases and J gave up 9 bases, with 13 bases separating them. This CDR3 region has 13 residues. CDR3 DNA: TGTGCCAGCAGCTTGGGGGCAACGATCGGGCAGTACTTC. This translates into CASSLGATIGQYF.

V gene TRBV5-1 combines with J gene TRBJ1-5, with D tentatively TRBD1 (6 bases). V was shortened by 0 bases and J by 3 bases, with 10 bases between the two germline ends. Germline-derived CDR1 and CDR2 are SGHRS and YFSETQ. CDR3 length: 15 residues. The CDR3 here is CASSLGQEINQPQHF. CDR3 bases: TGCGCCAGCAGCTTGGGACAGGAAATCAATCAGCCCCAGCATTTT.

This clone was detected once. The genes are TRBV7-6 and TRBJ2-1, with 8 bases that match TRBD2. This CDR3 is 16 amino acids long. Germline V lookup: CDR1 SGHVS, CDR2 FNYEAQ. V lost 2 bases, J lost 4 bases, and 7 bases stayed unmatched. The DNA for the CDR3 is TGTGCCAGCAGCTTAACTCTAAAGCGGGGGTACAATGAGCAGTTCTTC. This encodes CASSLTLKRGYNEQFF.

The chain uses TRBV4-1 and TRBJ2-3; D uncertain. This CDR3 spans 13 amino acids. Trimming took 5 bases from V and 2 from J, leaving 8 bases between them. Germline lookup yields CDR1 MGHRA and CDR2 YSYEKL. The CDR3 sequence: CASSISTTDTQYF. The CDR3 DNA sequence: TGCGCCAGCAGCATTAGCACCACAGATACGCAGTATTTT.

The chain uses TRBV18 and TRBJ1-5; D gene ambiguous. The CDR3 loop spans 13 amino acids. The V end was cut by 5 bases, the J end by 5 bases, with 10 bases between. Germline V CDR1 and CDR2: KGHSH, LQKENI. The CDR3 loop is CASSTGRDQPQHF. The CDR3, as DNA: TGTGCCAGCTCAACCGGGAGGGATCAGCCCCAGCATTTT.

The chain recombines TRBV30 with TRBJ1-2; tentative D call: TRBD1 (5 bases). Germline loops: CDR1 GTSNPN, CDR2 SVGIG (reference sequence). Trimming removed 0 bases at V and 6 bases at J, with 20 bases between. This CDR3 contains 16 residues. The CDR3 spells CAWSVPLSRAGDGYTF. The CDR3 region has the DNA TGTGCCTGGAGTGTACCCCTCTCCAGGGCAGGAGATGGCTACACCTTC.

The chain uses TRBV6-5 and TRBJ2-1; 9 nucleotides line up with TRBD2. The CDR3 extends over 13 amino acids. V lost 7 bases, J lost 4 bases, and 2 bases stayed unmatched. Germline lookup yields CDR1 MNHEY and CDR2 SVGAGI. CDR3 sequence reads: CASTSGVYNEQFF. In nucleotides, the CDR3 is TGTGCCAGCACTAGCGGGGTGTACAATGAGCAGTTCTTC.

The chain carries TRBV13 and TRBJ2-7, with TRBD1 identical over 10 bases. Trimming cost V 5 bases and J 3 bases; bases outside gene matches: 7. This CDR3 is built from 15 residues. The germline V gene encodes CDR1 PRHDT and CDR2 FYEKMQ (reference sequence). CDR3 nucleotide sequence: TGTGCCAGCAGCCTGACCGGGACAGGGGTCTACGAGCAGTACTTC. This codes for CASSLTGTGVYEQYF.

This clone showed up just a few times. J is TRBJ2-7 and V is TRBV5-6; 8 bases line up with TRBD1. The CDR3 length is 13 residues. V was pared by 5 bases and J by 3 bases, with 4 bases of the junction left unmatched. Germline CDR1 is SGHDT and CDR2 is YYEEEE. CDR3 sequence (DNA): TGTGCCAGCAGGGGACAGGTAAACTACGAGCAGTACTTC. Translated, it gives CASRGQVNYEQYF. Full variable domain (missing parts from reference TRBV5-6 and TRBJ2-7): DAGVTQSPTHLIKTRGQQVTLRCSPKSGHDTVSWYQQALGQGPQFIFQYYEEEERQRGNFPDRFSGHQFPNYSSELNVNALLLGDSALYLCASRGQVNYEQYFGPGTRLTVT.

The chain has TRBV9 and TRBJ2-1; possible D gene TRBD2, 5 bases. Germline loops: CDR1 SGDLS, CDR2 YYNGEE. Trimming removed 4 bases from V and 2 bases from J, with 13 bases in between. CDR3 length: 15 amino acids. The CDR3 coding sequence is TGTGCCAGCAGCCCCAAACCGGGGACCTACAATGAGCAGTTCTTC. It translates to CASSPKPGTYNEQFF.

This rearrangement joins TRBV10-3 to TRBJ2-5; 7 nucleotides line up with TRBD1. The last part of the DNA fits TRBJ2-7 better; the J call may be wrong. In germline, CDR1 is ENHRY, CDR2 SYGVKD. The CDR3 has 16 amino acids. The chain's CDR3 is CAISESQDRLRYEQYF. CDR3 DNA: TGTGCCATCAGTGAGTCCCAGGACAGGTTAAGGTACGAGCAGTACTTC.

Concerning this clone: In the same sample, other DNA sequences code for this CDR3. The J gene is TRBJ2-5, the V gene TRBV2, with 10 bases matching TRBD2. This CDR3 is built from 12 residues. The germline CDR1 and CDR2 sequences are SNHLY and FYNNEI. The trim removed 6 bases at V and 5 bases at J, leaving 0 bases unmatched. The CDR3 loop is CASRLAGETQYF. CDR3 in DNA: TGTGCCAGCAGACTAGCGGGGGAGACCCAGTACTTC.

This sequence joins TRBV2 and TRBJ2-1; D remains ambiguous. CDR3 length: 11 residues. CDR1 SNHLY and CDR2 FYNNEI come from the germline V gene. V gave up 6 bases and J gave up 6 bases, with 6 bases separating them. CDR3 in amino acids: CASSPINEQFF. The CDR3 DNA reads TGTGCCAGCAGCCCTATCAATGAGCAGTTCTTC.

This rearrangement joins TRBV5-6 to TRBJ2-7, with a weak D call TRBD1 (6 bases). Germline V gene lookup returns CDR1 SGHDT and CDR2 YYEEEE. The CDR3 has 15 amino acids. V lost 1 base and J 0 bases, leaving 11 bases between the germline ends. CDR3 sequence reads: CASSLRDKTSYEQYF. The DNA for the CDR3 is TGTGCCAGCAGCTTGCGGGACAAGACCTCCTACGAGCAGTACTTC.

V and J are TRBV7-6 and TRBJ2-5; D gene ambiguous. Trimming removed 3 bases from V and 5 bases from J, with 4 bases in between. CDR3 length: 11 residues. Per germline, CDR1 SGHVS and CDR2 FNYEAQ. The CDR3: CASSFSETQYF. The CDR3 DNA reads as TGTGCCAGCAGCTTTTCGGAGACCCAGTACTTC.

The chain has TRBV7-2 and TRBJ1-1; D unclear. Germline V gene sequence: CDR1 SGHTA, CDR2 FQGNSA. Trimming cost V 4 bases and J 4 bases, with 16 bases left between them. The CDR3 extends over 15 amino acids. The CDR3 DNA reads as TGTGCCAGCAGCTCCATGTCCTGGCTTCGCACTGAAGCTTTCTTT. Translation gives CASSSMSWLRTEAFF.

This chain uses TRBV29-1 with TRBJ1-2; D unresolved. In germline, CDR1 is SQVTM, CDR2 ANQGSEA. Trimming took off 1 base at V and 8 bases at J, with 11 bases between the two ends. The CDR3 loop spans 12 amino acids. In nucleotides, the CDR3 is TGCAGCGTTGAAGGACACATGGGCGGCTACACCTTC. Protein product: CSVEGHMGGYTF.

The DNA for the CDR3 is TGTGCCTGGAGTATGGGACAGGGGTTTCTCCAGCCCCAGCATTTT. Translated: CAWSMGQGFLQPQHF. This chain uses TRBV30 with TRBJ1-5; the match to TRBD1 covers 10 bases. The germline CDR1 and CDR2 sequences are GTSNPN and SVGIG (reference sequence). After removal of 2 bases from V and 7 bases from J, the junction contained 8 bases not matched to a gene. This CDR3 is 15 amino acids long.